This entry describes one T cell receptor (beta chain). Its target is not known. The sample is drawn from a study of T cells in localized non-small cell lung cancer. Looked up from germline, CDR1 is LNHDA and CDR2 is SQIVND (reference sequence). V trimming: 7 bases; J trimming: 9 bases; junction bases outside the gene matches: 18. The CDR3 covers 17 residues. General study results and limits: Uninvolved adjacent lung showed the highest T cell clonality, exceeding tumor. In adjacent lung, a median roughly 62 of the top 100 tumor clones were found. Blood T cell density predicted longer survival; adjacent-lung clonality, shorter. The tumor had only one region sequenced, so heterogeneity remains possible.

The assay was immunoSEQ multiplex PCR, and TCRdb's table has in-frame clones only and misses some. Of 2,000 to 2,500 clones listed, 27% are singletons. This chain uses TRBV19 with TRBJ2-1, with 10 positions matching TRBD2. This specimen was lung tumor tissue, taken before any cancer treatment. The TCR sequence derives from a male donor aged 60 or over with stage III lung adenocarcinoma. This CDR3 is CASTQTLSSGRAAEQFF. The CDR3 DNA sequence: TGTGCCAGTACCCAGACCCTTTCTAGCGGGAGAGCTGCTGAGCAGTTCTTC. Looking up the rest from reference TRBV19 and TRBJ2-1 gives the full variable domain: DGGITQSPKYLFRKEGQNVTLSCEQNLNHDAMYWYRQDPGQGLRLIYYSQIVNDFQKGDIAEGYSVSREKKESFPLTVTSAQKNPTAFYLCASTQTLSSGRAAEQFFGPGTRLTVL.